These T cell receptor beta chains were read from a single sample in a study of blood T cell repertoires in COVID-19. The repertoire was sequenced with immunoSEQ multiplex PCR; TCRdb's copy has only in-frame clones and lacks some. The sample lists under 500,000 clones, approximately 90% occurring once. The sequencing sample was made of peripheral blood. The receptor source for this set is a woman in her thirties with acute or convalescent COVID-19. CDR3s include the opening cysteine and the closing phenylalanine or tryptophan. D genes are given only for firm matches. Clone size, where shown, is once, few, many, or a class for clones that have expanded.

clone_size j_call v_call d_call cdr3_nt cdr3_aa
. TRBJ2-7 TRBV5-1 . TGCGCCAGCAGCCCCCCTACGGTGAACTCCTACGAGCAGTACTTC CASSPPTVNSYEQYF
. TRBJ2-5 TRBV10-2 TRBD2 TGCGCCAGCTCCCTGCGGGGGAGCGAGACCCAGTACTTC CASSLRGSETQYF
. TRBJ2-1 TRBV3-1/TRBV3-2 . TGTGCCAGCAGCGGGGCAGAGAATGAGCAGTTCTTC CASSGAENEQFF
. TRBJ2-7 TRBV10-3 . TGTGCCATCAGCAAGGACAGCACCGAGCAGTACTTC CAISKDSTEQYF
many TRBJ1-3 TRBV30 . TGTGCCTGGAACGATTTATCGCGGGGGCCCGGAAACACCATATATTTT CAWNDLSRGPGNTIYF
. TRBJ2-2 TRBV7-9 . TGTGCCAGCAGCTTACCCAGAAACACCGGGGAGCTGTTTTTT CASSLPRNTGELFF
. TRBJ2-1 TRBV5-4 TRBD1 TGTGCCAGCAGCTTGGCCCCGACAGGGAAAGTCAGTGAGCAGTTCTTC CASSLAPTGKVSEQFF
. TRBJ1-6 TRBV7-9 . TGTGCCAGCAGCTCGACGGACATCTATAATTCACCCCTCCACTTT CASSSTDIYNSPLHF
few TRBJ2-1 TRBV18 TRBD2 TGTGCCAGCTCACCCGATAGCGGGGGGTTAAACAATGAGCAGTTCTTC CASSPDSGGLNNEQFF
. TRBJ2-6 TRBV11-3 . TGTGCCAGCAGCTTAGTGTCAGTATCATCTGGGGCCAACGTCCTGACTTTC CASSLVSVSSGANVLTF
. TRBJ1-1 TRBV4-1 . TGCGCCAGCAGCCAAATACAGGGCGGGAACACTGAAGCTTTCTTT CASSQIQGGNTEAFF